The 15 T cell receptor beta chains reported below all come from one sample, sequenced in a study of patients and donors after allogeneic stem cell transplantation. In TCRdb, the RT-PCR reads were re-called with MiXCR into one record per CDR3 protein. The profile covers approximately 150,000 distinct CDR3 sequences, with 30% appearing a single time and around 3.2% taken by the ten largest. The sample comprised blood, either unsorted or a sorted T cell fraction (not recorded which). These receptors were collected from a human donor who was either an allogeneic HSCT recipient or a stem cell or donor lymphocyte infusion donor (not recorded which). It is not recorded whose cells these are; they may come from a transplant donor.

V gene TRBV19 combines with J gene TRBJ1-5; D is perhaps TRBD1 (6 bases). The germline gives CDR1 LNHDA, CDR2 SQIVND (reference sequence). The V end lost 3 bases, the J end lost 2 bases, and 14 bases lay between the germline ends. The CDR3 has 16 amino acids. CDR3 residues: CASSIWGGAGNQPQHF. The CDR3 nucleotides are TGTGCCAGTAGTATTTGGGGGGGCGCTGGCAATCAGCCCCAGCATTTT.

In the case of this clonotype: Germline and junction disagree at one end, which may indicate a read error. The chain couples TRBV6-5 to TRBJ1-1; D may be TRBD1 (5 bases). The CDR3 has 14 amino acids. The germline V gene encodes CDR1 MNHEY and CDR2 SVGAGI. CDR3 bases: TGTGCCAGCAGTCACAGGACCAGGGTGACTGCAGCTTTCTTT. Amino acids: CASSHRTRVTAAFF.

The CDR3, as DNA: TGTGCCATCTCCTTGGGAGGGCAGGGGGCCGAGCAGCCCCAGCATTTT. This codes for CAISLGGQGAEQPQHF. The rearrangement uses TRBV10-3 and TRBJ1-5; 8 bases map to TRBD1. The V gene end was trimmed by 8 bases and the J gene end by 7 bases; junction bases not matched to a gene: 16. Germline V CDR1 and CDR2: ENHRY, SYGVKD. This CDR3 comprises 16 residues.

The chain combines TRBV5-6 with TRBJ2-1; 9 positions match TRBD2. Trimming removed 0 bases from V and 7 bases from J; junction bases left unmatched: 5. This CDR3 comprises 15 residues. Germline assignment: CDR1 SGHDT and CDR2 YYEEEE. In DNA form, the CDR3 reads TGTGCCAGCAGCTTGGAAAGCGGGAGGAGAAATGAGCAGTTCTTC. This codes for CASSLESGRRNEQFF.

The chain carries TRBV7-8 and TRBJ1-1; D not resolved. This CDR3 contains 14 residues. Between the trimmed V and J ends, which lost 4 bases and 4 bases, there was a span of 13 bases. CDR1 is SGHVS and CDR2 is FQNEAQ in the germline V gene. Here the CDR3 DNA reads TGTGCCAGCAGCTGGAGACGGTTGGGCACTGAAGCTTTCTTT. Translation gives CASSWRRLGTEAFF.

This clonotype was counted many times. The J gene is TRBJ2-7, the V gene TRBV5-1, with D tentatively TRBD2 (5 bases). The ends were cut back, 3 bases at V and 5 bases at J, with 15 bases in the middle. The CDR3 totals 14 residues. Germline CDR1 SGHRS, CDR2 YFSETQ. The DNA for the CDR3 is TGCGCCAGCAGCTCCGAGAGGGCTGGCGACGAGCAGTACTTC. Its protein is CASSSERAGDEQYF.

This clonotype has just a few counts. This chain links TRBV6-5 with TRBJ1-5, with TRBD1 matching 9 bases. This CDR3 comprises 20 residues. The germline gives CDR1 MNHEY, CDR2 SVGAGI. V trimming: 5 bases; J trimming: 2 bases; junction bases outside the gene matches: 19. The CDR3 region is CASSRGPIQHRDRGNQPQHF. The CDR3 coding sequence is TGTGCCAGCAGTAGAGGCCCAATACAACACCGGGACAGGGGCAATCAGCCCCAGCATTTT.

V usage is TRBV12-3 or TRBV12-4 and J usage is TRBJ1-6; unclear D gene. V was trimmed by 1 base and J by 7 bases, leaving 14 bases between them. The CDR3 length is 16 residues. This CDR3 reads CASSLERAAGNSPLHF. The CDR3 DNA is TGTGCCAGCAGTTTAGAGAGAGCTGCGGGAAATTCACCCCTCCACTTT.

This clonotype was counted ten times or more. The CDR3 here is CASSSRISNQPQHF. As DNA, the CDR3 is TGTGCCAGCAGCTCTCGAATCAGCAATCAGCCCCAGCATTTT. J is TRBJ1-5 and V is TRBV21-1. TRBV21-1 is recorded as a pseudogene. The CDR3 contains 14 residues.

The chain carries TRBV7-2 and TRBJ2-3; TRBD1 might be the D (5 bases). The CDR3 contains 16 residues. The germline gives CDR1 SGHTA, CDR2 FQGNSA. The germline V and J ends were trimmed by 1 base and 4 bases, with 15 bases remaining between them. CDR3 sequence: CASSLVGLSTADTQYF. The CDR3 DNA is TGTGCCAGCAGCTTAGTTGGCCTTTCGACAGCAGATACGCAGTATTTT.

This clonotype came up a few times. This chain uses TRBV4-2 with TRBJ1-1; possible D gene TRBD1, 5 bases. This CDR3 comprises 15 residues. Trimming left V 1 base short and J 3 bases short, with 12 bases between. Germline V gene sequence: CDR1 LGHNA, CDR2 YNFKEQ. The CDR3 coding sequence is TGTGCCAGCAGCCAAGGGGCAGGGACTGACACTGAAGCTTTCTTT. Protein: CASSQGAGTDTEAFF.

The sample holds many counts of this clonotype. Germline and junction disagree at one end, which may indicate a read error. The chain joins TRBV5-6 to TRBJ2-5, with D unclear. Germline V gene sequence: CDR1 SGHDT, CDR2 YYEEEE. The CDR3 spans 13 residues. Here the CDR3 DNA reads TGTGCCAGCAGTTTGGGCTTACAAGAGACCCAGTACTTC. Encoded protein: CASSLGLQETQYF. Variable domain in full (rest from reference TRBV5-6 and TRBJ2-5): DAGVTQSPTHLIKTRGQQVTLRCSPKSGHDTVSWYQQALGQGPQFIFQYYEEEERQRGNFPDRFSGHQFPNYSSELNVNALLLGDSALYLCASSLGLQETQYFGPGTRLLVL.

The V and J genes are TRBV28 and TRBJ2-5; D might be TRBD1 (5 bases). The V end was cut by 3 bases, the J end by 5 bases, with 22 bases between. This CDR3 comprises 17 residues. Looked up from germline, CDR1 is MDHEN and CDR2 is SYDVKM. This CDR3 reads CASSFAWGRELRETQYF. The CDR3 bases are TGTGCCAGCAGTTTCGCCTGGGGCAGGGAACTTAGGGAGACCCAGTACTTC.

In this sample, this clonotype turned up a few times. The chain carries TRBV7-9 and TRBJ1-1; D is perhaps TRBD1 (5 bases). Germline-derived CDR1 and CDR2 are SEHNR and FQNEAQ (reference sequence). The CDR3 covers 13 residues. The V end lost 5 bases, the J end lost 4 bases, and 11 bases lay between the germline ends. This chain's CDR3 is CASSETGGTEAFF. The CDR3 DNA is TGTGCCAGCAGCGAAACGGGGGGCACTGAAGCTTTCTTT.

This rearrangement joins TRBV5-1 to TRBJ1-1, with TRBD1 matching over 9 bases. The CDR3 is 18 amino acids. V shed 1 base and J 4 bases; nucleotides not matched to a gene: 14. The germline V gene encodes CDR1 SGHRS and CDR2 YFSETQ. The CDR3 DNA reads TGCGCCAGCAGCTTGATTCCGAACCTGGGACAGGGTGGCACTGAAGCTTTCTTT. It codes for CASSLIPNLGQGGTEAFF.